The rows below give T cell receptor beta chains drawn from one sample of a study of response to subunit inactivated influenza vaccine. MiXCR, run by TCRdb on the RT-PCR reads, gives a single entry per CDR3 protein. Of 650,000 to 800,000 distinct CDR3 sequences listed, approximately 13% were seen once; the top ten hold 6.5% to 8.5%. The sample in question was PBMCs from blood, obtained around two weeks before vaccination. The receptors originated from a man aged 50-59 years who received an inactivated influenza vaccine. CDR3s leave out the opening cysteine and the closing phenylalanine or tryptophan. The order of the fields is V gene, CDR3 protein.

>TRBV6-2/TRBV6-3
ASSYSAAGTGEQF
>TRBV20-1
SAQSGGAKDTQY
>TRBV30
AWTRDLNTEAF
>TRBV15
ATSREGTEAF
>TRBV2
AGRDGGPYNEQF
>TRBV24-1
ATSDLWPRSYEQY
>TRBV2
ASSEGLVTDTQY
>TRBV12-3/TRBV12-4
ASRRSPNTGELF
>TRBV28
ASATPRNYGYT
>TRBV4-2
ASSQTGTSGINEQF
>TRBV12-3/TRBV12-4
ASSPAVGTQY
>TRBV4-3
ASSQEPAGSKNIQY
>TRBV11-2
ASSLESGSAQTQY
>TRBV3-1
ASSPRGSNEQF
>TRBV20-1
SASTGMTYTGELF
>TRBV5-1
ASSLQAGWTAYEQY
>TRBV27
ASSYTSGREQF
>TRBV25-1
ASSPPSGRADEQF
>TRBV6-2/TRBV6-3
ASSVLRGRLRNAEAF
>TRBV12-3/TRBV12-4
ASSLSGGPQH
>TRBV12-3/TRBV12-4
ASPTLAEDRPPYNEQF
>TRBV25-1
ASSESTGNNYGYT
>TRBV20-1
SARPGPANEKLF
>TRBV6-1
ASSKGVSGGELF
>TRBV6-1
ASIKLAGGPGEQF
>TRBV10-3
AISERGGPKETQY
>TRBV6-1
ASLYRGGNQPQH
>TRBV12-3/TRBV12-4
ASSRAHRGYEQY
>TRBV12-3/TRBV12-4
ASSLDDRSTNEKLF
>TRBV20-1
SATHRGQDYGYT
>TRBV10-3
AIRGTETQY
>TRBV10-2
ASSEPSVLNTEAF
>TRBV10-3
AINTGITDTQY
>TRBV20-1
SAPRQGDQPQH
>TRBV12-3/TRBV12-4
ASSPRAVTDTQY
>TRBV14
ASSLAWTTNEKLF
>TRBV13
ASSLRGQGAGETQY
>TRBV4-3
ASSQDGLAYGYT
>TRBV5-1
ASSLAVSGGTGELF
>TRBV20-1
SARSQMYGYT
>TRBV5-1
ASSLGLGGYEQY
>TRBV2
ASSDSGNQPQH
>TRBV14
AISTEAF
>TRBV20-1
SASGPTMAETQY
>TRBV4-2
ARGPGLQQF
>TRBV7-8
ASRDGPNTGELF
>TRBV4-3
ASSQDRGGYT
>TRBV18
ASSIPGHGQETQY
>TRBV4-2
ASSQGGTPSSYEQY
>TRBV20-1
SARDRSRGGEQY
>TRBV10-3
AISDPGQGEETQY
>TRBV18
ASSPRLGQNSGRAYEQY
>TRBV6-2/TRBV6-3
ASSYLSDTGELF
>TRBV20-1
SAPRFNRGPEHSNQPQH